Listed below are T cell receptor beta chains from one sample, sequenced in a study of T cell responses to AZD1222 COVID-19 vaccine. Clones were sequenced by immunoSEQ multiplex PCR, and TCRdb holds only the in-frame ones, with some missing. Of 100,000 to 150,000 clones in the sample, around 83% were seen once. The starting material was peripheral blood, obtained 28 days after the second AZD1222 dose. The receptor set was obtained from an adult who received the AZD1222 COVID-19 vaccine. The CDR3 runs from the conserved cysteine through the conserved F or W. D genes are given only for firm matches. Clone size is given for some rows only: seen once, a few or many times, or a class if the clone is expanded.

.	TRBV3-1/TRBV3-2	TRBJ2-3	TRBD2	CASSQGAGVTYTDTQYF	TGTGCCAGCAGCCAAGGCGCGGGGGTCACCTACACAGATACGCAGTATTTT
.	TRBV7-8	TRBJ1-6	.	CASSSRDSTLVSPLHF	TGTGCCAGCAGCTCCAGGGATTCAACGTTGGTTTCACCCCTCCACTTT
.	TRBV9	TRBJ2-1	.	CASSVDITSYNEQFF	TGTGCCAGCAGCGTAGATATAACGTCCTACAATGAGCAGTTCTTC
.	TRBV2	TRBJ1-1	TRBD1	CASNQQGAQNTEAFF	TGTGCCAGCAACCAGCAGGGGGCACAGAACACTGAAGCTTTCTTT
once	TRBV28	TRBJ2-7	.	CASRFSVNEQYF	TGTGCCAGCAGATTTAGCGTGAACGAGCAGTACTTC
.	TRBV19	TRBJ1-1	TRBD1	CARIDRAMRLCTEAFF	TGTGCCAGAATTGACAGGGCAATGCGGCTTTGCACTGAAGCTTTCTTT
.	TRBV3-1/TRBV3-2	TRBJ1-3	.	CASSPYQVSTGNTIYF	TGTGCCAGCAGCCCCTATCAGGTTTCAACTGGAAACACCATATATTTT
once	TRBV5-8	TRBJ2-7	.	CASSLYGGGSYEQYF	TGTGCCAGCAGCTTGTATGGAGGGGGCTCCTACGAGCAGTACTTC
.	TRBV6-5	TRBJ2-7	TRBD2	CASSYSSGGFSYEQYF	TGTGCCAGCAGTTACTCCAGCGGGGGCTTCTCCTACGAGCAGTACTTC
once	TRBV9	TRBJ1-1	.	CASSAGSMGTEAFF	TGTGCCAGCAGTGCCGGGTCGATGGGAACTGAAGCTTTCTTT
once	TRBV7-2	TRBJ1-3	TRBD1	CASSLRGQTSGNTIYF	TGTGCCAGCAGCTTAAGGGGGCAAACCTCTGGAAACACCATATATTTT
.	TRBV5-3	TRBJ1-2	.	CARSLGDISGSSYGYTF	TGTGCCAGAAGCTTGGGGGACATCTCCGGATCTTCCTATGGCTACACCTTC
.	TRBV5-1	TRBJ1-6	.	CASSKGQLPNNSPLHF	TGCGCCAGCAGCAAAGGACAGCTACCCAATAATTCACCCCTCCACTTT
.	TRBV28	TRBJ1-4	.	CASSSTATNEKLFF	TGTGCCAGCAGTTCGACAGCAACTAATGAAAAACTGTTTTTT
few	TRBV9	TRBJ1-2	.	CASSVASGGSYGYTF	TGTGCCAGCAGCGTAGCTTCCGGGGGCAGCTATGGCTACACCTTC
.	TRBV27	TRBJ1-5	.	CASSLGGSNQPQHF	TGTGCCAGCAGTTTAGGTGGGAGCAATCAGCCCCAGCATTTT
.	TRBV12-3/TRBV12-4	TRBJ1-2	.	CASSLKNYGYTF	TGTGCCAGCAGTTTAAAGAACTATGGCTACACCTTC
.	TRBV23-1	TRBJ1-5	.	CASSPPSGVSGQPQHF	TGCGCCAGCAGTCCCCCTTCGGGGGTATCAGGTCAGCCCCAGCATTTT
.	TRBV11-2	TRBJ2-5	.	CASSWQGGLQETQYF	TGTGCCAGCAGCTGGCAAGGGGGGTTACAAGAGACCCAGTACTTC
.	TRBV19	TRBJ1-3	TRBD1	CASGEGTAVFSGNTIYF	TGTGCCAGTGGCGAGGGGACAGCAGTTTTCTCTGGAAACACCATATATTTT
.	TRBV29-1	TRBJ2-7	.	CSVGRSTSSEQYF	TGCAGCGTTGGGCGGAGCACATCCTCCGAGCAGTACTTC
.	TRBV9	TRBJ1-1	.	CASSVVSGTANTEAFF	TGTGCCAGCAGCGTAGTTAGTGGCACTGCTAACACTGAAGCTTTCTTT
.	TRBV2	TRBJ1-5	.	CASSEGGLGNQPQHF	TGTGCCAGCAGTGAGGGGGGCCTTGGTAATCAGCCCCAGCATTTT
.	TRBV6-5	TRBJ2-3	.	CASTDSPSTDTQYF	TGTGCCAGCACCGACAGCCCTAGCACAGATACGCAGTATTTT
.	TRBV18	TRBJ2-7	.	CASSTPNRDYEQYF	TGTGCCAGCTCAACACCCAACAGGGACTACGAGCAGTACTTC
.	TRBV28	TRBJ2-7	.	CASSLPLDPTLEQYF	TGTGCCAGCAGTTTACCGCTAGACCCTACGTTGGAGCAGTACTTC
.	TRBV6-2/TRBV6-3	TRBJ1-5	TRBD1	CASSYSGTGGSFNQPQHF	TGTGCCAGCAGTTACTCCGGGACAGGGGGATCCTTCAATCAGCCCCAGCATTTT
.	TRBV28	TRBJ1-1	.	CASSSLRGGQGTEAFF	TGTGCCAGCAGCTCCCTCCGAGGGGGGCAGGGGACTGAAGCTTTCTTT
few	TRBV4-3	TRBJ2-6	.	CASSPDAGSGANVLTF	TGCGCCAGCAGCCCCGACGCGGGCTCTGGGGCCAACGTCCTGACTTTC
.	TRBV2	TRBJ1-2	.	CASSEAGGSYGYTF	TGTGCCAGCAGTGAAGCTGGGGGTAGTTATGGCTACACCTTC
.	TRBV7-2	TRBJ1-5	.	CASSLQGTSNQPQHF	TGTGCCAGCAGCTTGCAGGGTACAAGCAATCAGCCCCAGCATTTT
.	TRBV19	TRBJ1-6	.	CASSPTEGSPSDF	TGTGCCAGTAGTCCCACCGAGGGATCCCCCTCGGACTTT
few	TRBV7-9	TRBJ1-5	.	CASSLGDYSNQPQHF	TGTGCCAGCAGCTTAGGGGACTATAGCAATCAGCCCCAGCATTTT
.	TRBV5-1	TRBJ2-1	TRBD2	CASKLAGTNEQFF	TGCGCCAGCAAACTAGCGGGGACCAATGAGCAGTTCTTC
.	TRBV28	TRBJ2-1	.	CASSRQVGDNEQFF	TGTGCCAGCAGTCGACAGGTGGGGGACAATGAGCAGTTCTTC